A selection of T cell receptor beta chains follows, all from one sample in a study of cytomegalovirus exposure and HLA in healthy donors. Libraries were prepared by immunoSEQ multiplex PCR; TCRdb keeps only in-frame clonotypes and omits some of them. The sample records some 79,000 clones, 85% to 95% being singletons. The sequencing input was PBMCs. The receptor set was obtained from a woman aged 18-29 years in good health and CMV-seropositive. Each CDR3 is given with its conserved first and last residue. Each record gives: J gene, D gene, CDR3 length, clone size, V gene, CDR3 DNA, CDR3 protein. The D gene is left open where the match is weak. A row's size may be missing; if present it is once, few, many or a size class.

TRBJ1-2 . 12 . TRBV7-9 TGTGCCAGCAGCTTAAGAGAATATGGCTACACCTTC CASSLREYGYTF
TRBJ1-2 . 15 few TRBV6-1 TGTGCCAGCAGCATTCAAGGGGGACCGGGCTATGGCTACACCTTC CASSIQGGPGYGYTF
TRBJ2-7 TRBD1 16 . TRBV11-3 TGTGCCAGCAGCCCCGGACAGGGCGAAAGCTCCTACGAGCAGTACTTC CASSPGQGESSYEQYF
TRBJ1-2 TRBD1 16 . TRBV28 TGTGCCAGCAGTCAGGGGACAGGGGCTCTCGGCTATGGCTACACCTTC CASSQGTGALGYGYTF
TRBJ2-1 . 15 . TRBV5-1 TGCGCCAGCAGCTTGGTGTCAGGGTATAGGAATGAGCAGTTCTTC CASSLVSGYRNEQFF
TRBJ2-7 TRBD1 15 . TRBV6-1 TGTGCCAGCAGTGAGGCGGACAGGCTTCGCTACGAGCAGTACTTC CASSEADRLRYEQYF
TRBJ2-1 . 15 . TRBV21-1 TGTGCCAGCAGCAAGGGACAGGGTGTGTTCAATGAGCAGTTCTTC CASSKGQGVFNEQFF
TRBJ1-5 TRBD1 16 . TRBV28 TGTGCCAGCAGTTTACTGGCCCAGGGGGGAGGTCAGCCCCAGCATTTT CASSLLAQGGGQPQHF
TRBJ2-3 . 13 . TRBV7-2 TGTGCCAGCAGCTGGACGGGAGTAGATACGCAGTATTTT CASSWTGVDTQYF
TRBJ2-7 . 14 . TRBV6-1 TGTGCCAGCAGTCCCTTCCAGGGGCGGGACGAGCAGTACTTC CASSPFQGRDEQYF
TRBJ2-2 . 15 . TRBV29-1 TGCAGCGTTGTTCTTGCCGATGAGTACACCGGGGAGCTGTTTTTT CSVVLADEYTGELFF
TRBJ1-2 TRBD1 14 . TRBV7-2 TGTGCCAGCAGCGTCGACAGGGGGAGCTATGGCTACACCTTC CASSVDRGSYGYTF
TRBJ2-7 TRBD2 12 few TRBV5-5 TGTGCCAGCAGCCTCGGGAGGAAGGAGCAGTACTTC CASSLGRKEQYF
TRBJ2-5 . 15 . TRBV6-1 TGTGCCAGCAAATCGGCTAGCGCTATTGGGGAGACCCAGTACTTC CASKSASAIGETQYF
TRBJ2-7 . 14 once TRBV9 TGTGCCAGCAGCGTAGGCGGGACTCCCTACGAGCAGTACTTC CASSVGGTPYEQYF
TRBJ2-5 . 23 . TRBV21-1 TGTGCCAGCAGCAAATCATTCGGCGACAGGTTACCGACTAGCGGGAGGACGGGGGAGACCCAGTACTTC CASSKSFGDRLPTSGRTGETQYF
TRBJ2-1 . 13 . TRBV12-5 TGTGCTAGTGCCTACAGGGAGGGGAATGAGCAGTTCTTC CASAYREGNEQFF
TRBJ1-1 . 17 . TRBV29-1 TGCAGCGTTGAAGATCGATTTGGAAGCAGGGAAAACACTGAAGCTTTCTTT CSVEDRFGSRENTEAFF
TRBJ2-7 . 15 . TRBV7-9 TGTGCCAGCAGCTTAAAAGACCCGGGTTACTACGAGCAGTACTTC CASSLKDPGYYEQYF
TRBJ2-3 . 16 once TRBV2 TGTGCCAGCAGTAGAGGGACTCCTCCTAGCACAGATACGCAGTATTTT CASSRGTPPSTDTQYF
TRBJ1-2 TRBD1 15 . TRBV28 TGTGCCAGCAGCCTACAGGGGGCTCGCTCCTATGGCTACACCTTC CASSLQGARSYGYTF
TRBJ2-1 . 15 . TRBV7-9 TGTGCCAGCAGCTTAGCGGGGGGGCTCTCCAATGAGCAGTTCTTC CASSLAGGLSNEQFF
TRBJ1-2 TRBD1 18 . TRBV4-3 TGCGCCAGCAGCCAAGAAAGTGGGACAGGGGGCGGGTTAGTAGGCTACACCTTC CASSQESGTGGGLVGYTF
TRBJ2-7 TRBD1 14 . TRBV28 TGTGCCAGCAGTCCCGGACAGGTCTCCTACGAGCAGTACTTC CASSPGQVSYEQYF
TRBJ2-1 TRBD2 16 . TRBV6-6 TGTGCCAGCAGTCTGGGGACTAGCGAGGTTTACAATGAGCAGTTCTTC CASSLGTSEVYNEQFF
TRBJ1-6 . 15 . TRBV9 TGTGCCAGCAGCGTAGACCCCTTGGGCAATTCACCCCTCCACTTT CASSVDPLGNSPLHF
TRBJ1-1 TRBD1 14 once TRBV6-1 TGTGCCAGCAGCGTAACAGGGGGCAACACTGAAGCTTTCTTT CASSVTGGNTEAFF
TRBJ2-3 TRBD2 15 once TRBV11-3 TGTGCCAGCAGCTTGGGGGGGACTAGCACAGATACGCAGTATTTT CASSLGGTSTDTQYF
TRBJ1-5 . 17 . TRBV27 TGTGCCAGCAGTCAACCACCCGGACAGCCCGTACGTCAGCCCCAGCATTTT CASSQPPGQPVRQPQHF
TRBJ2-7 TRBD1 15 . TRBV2 TGTGCCAGCAGCCGTGGGACAGGGGGCTTGAACGAGCAGTACTTC CASSRGTGGLNEQYF
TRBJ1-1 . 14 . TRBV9 TGTGCCAGCAGCGTAGGTCCCAGGAACACTGAAGCTTTCTTT CASSVGPRNTEAFF
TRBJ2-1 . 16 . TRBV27 TGTGCCAGCAGTTTCTTAAGCGTAGCGGCCAACAATGAGCAGTTCTTC CASSFLSVAANNEQFF
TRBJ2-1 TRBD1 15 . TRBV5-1 TGCGCCAGCAGCTTCGAGACAGGGGGCATGAATGAGCAGTTCTTC CASSFETGGMNEQFF
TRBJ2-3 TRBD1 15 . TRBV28 TGTGCCAGCAGCGGTAGACAGGGGGCCACAGATACGCAGTATTTT CASSGRQGATDTQYF
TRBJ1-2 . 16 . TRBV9 TGTGCCAGCAGCGCCTATGGGGCAGGGTGGGCCTATGGCTACACCTTC CASSAYGAGWAYGYTF
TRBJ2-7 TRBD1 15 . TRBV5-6 TGTGCCAGCAGCCCTAGTGGGACAGGGGGCCGCGAGCAGTACTTC CASSPSGTGGREQYF
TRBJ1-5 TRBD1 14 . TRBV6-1 TGTGCCAGCAGGACGGACAGGGTCGAAGAGCCCCAGCATTTT CASRTDRVEEPQHF
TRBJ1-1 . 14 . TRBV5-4 TGTGCCAGCAGCTTGGGGGGGGAAGACACTGAAGCTTTCTTT CASSLGGEDTEAFF
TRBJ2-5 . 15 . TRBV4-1 TGCGCCAGCAGCCAAGGAGGGCCCCCCCAAGAGACCCAGTACTTC CASSQGGPPQETQYF
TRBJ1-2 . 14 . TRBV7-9 TGTGCCAGCAGCTTCGACAGCCCTGGCTATGGCTACACCTTC CASSFDSPGYGYTF
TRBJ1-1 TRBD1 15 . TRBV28 TGTGCCAGCAGTAACCGGGACAGGGGTTACACTGAAGCTTTCTTT CASSNRDRGYTEAFF
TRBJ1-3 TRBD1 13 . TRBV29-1 TGCAGCGCAGGACAGGGGGCTGGAAACACCATATATTTT CSAGQGAGNTIYF
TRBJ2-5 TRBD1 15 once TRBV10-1 TGCGCCAGCAGTGATAGGGACAGGGGGCAAGAGACCCAGTACTTC CASSDRDRGQETQYF
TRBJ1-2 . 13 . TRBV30 TGTGCCTGGGAGAACAGGGCTAACTATGGCTACACCTTC CAWENRANYGYTF
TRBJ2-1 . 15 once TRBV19 TGTGCCAGTAGTATCCTTTCGGGCGGGGCTGGTGAGCAGTTCTTC CASSILSGGAGEQFF
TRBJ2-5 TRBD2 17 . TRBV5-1 TGCGCCAGCAGCTTGGAGATGGCGGGGGGGCTCCGGGAGACCCAGTACTTC CASSLEMAGGLRETQYF
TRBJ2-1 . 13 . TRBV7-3 TGTGCCAGCAGCGCCCAAAAAGCGGGTGAGCAGTTCTTC CASSAQKAGEQFF
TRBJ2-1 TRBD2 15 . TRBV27 TGTGCCAGCAGTCCCGCGGGACTAGCATACAATGAGCAGTTCTTC CASSPAGLAYNEQFF
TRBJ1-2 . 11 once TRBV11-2 TGTGCCAGCAGCCCAGGGTATGGCTACACCTTC CASSPGYGYTF
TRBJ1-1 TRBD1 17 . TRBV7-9 TGTGCCAGCAGCCCCAGACAGGGGAACGTGCCGAACACTGAAGCTTTCTTT CASSPRQGNVPNTEAFF
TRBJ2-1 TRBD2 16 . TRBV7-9 TGTGCCAGCAGCGGACCCAGTATGCGGGGGTACAATGAGCAGTTCTTC CASSGPSMRGYNEQFF
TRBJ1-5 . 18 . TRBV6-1 TGTGCCAGCAGTGAATACCCGACAGAAGGTTATAGCAATCAGCCCCAGCATTTT CASSEYPTEGYSNQPQHF
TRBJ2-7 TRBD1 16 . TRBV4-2 TGTGCCAGCAGCCTGGGGATTGGACAGGGGGCGGAGGAGCAGTACTTC CASSLGIGQGAEEQYF
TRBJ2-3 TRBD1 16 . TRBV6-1 TGTGCCAGCAGTGGCAACAGGGGGCCAATCACAGATACGCAGTATTTT CASSGNRGPITDTQYF
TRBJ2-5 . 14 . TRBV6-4 TGTGCCAGCAGGATAACTAGCTACCAAGAGACCCAGTACTTC CASRITSYQETQYF